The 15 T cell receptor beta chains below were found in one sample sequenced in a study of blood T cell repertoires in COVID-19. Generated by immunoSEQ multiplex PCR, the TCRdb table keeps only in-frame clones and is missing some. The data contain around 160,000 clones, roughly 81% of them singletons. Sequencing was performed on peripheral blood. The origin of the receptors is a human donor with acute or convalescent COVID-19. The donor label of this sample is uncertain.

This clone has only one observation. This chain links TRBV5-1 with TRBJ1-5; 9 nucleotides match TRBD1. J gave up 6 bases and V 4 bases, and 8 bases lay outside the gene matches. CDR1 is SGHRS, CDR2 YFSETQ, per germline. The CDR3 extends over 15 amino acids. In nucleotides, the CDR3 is TGCGCCAGCAGCCCCAAGGGGGGACAGGGTCAGCCCCAGCATTTT. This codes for CASSPKGGQGQPQHF. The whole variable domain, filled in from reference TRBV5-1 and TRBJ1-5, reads KAGVTQTPRYLIKTRGQQVTLSCSPISGHRSVSWYQQTPGQGLQFLFEYFSETQRNKGNFPGRFSGRQFSNSRSEMNVSTLELGDSALYLCASSPKGGQGQPQHFGDGTRLSIL.

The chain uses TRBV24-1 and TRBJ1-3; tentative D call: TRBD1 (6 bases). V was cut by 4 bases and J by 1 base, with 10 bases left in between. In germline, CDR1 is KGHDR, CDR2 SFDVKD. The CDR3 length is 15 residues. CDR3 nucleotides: TGTGCCACCAGTGAAAGCAGGGGATCTGGAAACACCATATATTTT. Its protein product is CATSESRGSGNTIYF.

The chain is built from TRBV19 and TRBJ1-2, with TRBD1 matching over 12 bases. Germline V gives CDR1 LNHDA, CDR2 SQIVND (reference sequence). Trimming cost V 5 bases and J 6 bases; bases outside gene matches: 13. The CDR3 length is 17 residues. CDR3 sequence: CASSLGTGGALVDGYTF. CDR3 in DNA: TGTGCCAGTAGTCTCGGGACAGGGGGCGCGTTAGTGGATGGCTACACCTTC.

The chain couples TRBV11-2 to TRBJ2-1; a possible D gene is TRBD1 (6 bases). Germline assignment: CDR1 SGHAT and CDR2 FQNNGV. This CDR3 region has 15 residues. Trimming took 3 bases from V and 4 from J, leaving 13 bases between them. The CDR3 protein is CASSFNQGTYNEQFF. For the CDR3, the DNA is TGTGCCAGCAGCTTCAATCAGGGGACGTACAATGAGCAGTTCTTC. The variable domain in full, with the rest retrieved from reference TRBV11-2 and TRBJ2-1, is EAGVAQSPRYKIIEKRQSVAFWCNPISGHATLYWYQQILGQGPKLLIQFQNNGVVDDSQLPKDRFSAERLKGVDSTLKIQPAKLEDSAVYLCASSFNQGTYNEQFFGPGTRLTVL.

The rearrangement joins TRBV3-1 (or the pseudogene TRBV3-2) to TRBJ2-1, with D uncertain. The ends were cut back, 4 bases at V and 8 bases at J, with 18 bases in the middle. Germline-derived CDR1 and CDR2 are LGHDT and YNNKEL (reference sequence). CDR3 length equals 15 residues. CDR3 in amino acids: CASSPRLLPWDEQFF. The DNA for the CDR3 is TGTGCCAGCAGCCCAAGACTCCTCCCATGGGATGAGCAGTTCTTC.

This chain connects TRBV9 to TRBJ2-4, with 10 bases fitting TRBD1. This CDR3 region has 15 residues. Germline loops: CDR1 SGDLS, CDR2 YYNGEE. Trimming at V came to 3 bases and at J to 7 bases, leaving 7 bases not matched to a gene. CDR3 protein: CASSASTGGWNIQYF. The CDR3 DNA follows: TGTGCCAGCAGCGCCTCGACAGGGGGCTGGAACATTCAGTACTTC.

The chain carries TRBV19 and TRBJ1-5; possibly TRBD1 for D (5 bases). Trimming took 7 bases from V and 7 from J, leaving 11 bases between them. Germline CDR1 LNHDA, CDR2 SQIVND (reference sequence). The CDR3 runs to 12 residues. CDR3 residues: CASTTGGQPQHF. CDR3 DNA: TGTGCCAGTACGACCGGGGGACAGCCCCAGCATTTT. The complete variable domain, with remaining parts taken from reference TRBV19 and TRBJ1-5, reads DGGITQSPKYLFRKEGQNVTLSCEQNLNHDAMYWYRQDPGQGLRLIYYSQIVNDFQKGDIAEGYSVSREKKESFPLTVTSAQKNPTAFYLCASTTGGQPQHFGDGTRLSIL.

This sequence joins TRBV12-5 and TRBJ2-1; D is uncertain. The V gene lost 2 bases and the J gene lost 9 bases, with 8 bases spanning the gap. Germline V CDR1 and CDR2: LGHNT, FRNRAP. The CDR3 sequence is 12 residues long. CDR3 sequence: CASGLWSGEQFF. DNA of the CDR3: TGTGCTAGTGGTTTGTGGAGTGGTGAGCAGTTCTTC. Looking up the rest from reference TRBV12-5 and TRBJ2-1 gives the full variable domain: DARVTQTPRHKVTEMGQEVTMRCQPILGHNTVFWYRQTMMQGLELLAYFRNRAPLDDSGMPKDRFSAEMPDATLATLKIQPSEPRDSAVYFCASGLWSGEQFFGPGTRLTVL.

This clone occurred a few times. The CDR3 here is CASSQDRRGTEAFF. CDR3 sequence (DNA): TGCGCCAGCAGCCAGGACAGGCGGGGTACTGAAGCTTTCTTT. The chain is built from TRBV4-1 and TRBJ1-1; 7 bases are shared with TRBD1. The CDR3 is 14 amino acids. The trim removed 3 bases at V and 5 bases at J, leaving 6 bases unmatched. In germline, CDR1 is MGHRA, CDR2 YSYEKL.

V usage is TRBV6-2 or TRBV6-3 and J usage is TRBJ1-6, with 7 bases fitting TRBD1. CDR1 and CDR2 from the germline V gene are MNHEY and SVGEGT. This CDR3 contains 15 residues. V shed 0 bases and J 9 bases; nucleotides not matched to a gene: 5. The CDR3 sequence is CASSYSRTGGSPLHF. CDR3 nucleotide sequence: TGTGCCAGCAGTTACTCCAGGACAGGAGGTTCACCCCTCCACTTT.

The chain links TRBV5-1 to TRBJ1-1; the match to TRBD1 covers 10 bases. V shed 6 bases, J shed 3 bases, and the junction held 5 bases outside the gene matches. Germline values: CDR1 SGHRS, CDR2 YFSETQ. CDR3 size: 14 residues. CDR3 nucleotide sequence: TGCGCCAGCAACCCCGGGACAGGGGACACTGAAGCTTTCTTT. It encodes CASNPGTGDTEAFF.

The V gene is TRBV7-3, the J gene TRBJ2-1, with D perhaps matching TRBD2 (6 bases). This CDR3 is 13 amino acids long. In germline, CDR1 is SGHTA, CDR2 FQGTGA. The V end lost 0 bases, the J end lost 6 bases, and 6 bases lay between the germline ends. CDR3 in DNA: TGTGCCAGCAGCTTAACGGGAGGCAATGAGCAGTTCTTC. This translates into CASSLTGGNEQFF.

CDR3 sequence reads: CASTEGRIWYF. In DNA form, the CDR3 reads TGTGCCAGCACCGAGGGAAGGATTTGGTACTTC. The J gene is TRBJ2-7, the V gene TRBV6-5; D might be TRBD2 (5 bases). The CDR3 totals 11 residues. The V and J ends lost 7 bases and 12 bases respectively, with 16 bases between them. The germline V gene has CDR1 MNHEY and CDR2 SVGAGI.

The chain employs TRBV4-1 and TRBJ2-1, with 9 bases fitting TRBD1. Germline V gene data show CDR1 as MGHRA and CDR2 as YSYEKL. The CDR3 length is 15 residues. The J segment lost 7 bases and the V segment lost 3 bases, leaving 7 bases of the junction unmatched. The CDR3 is CASSHGDRDGNEQFF. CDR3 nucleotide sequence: TGCGCCAGCAGCCATGGGGACAGGGATGGAAATGAGCAGTTCTTC.

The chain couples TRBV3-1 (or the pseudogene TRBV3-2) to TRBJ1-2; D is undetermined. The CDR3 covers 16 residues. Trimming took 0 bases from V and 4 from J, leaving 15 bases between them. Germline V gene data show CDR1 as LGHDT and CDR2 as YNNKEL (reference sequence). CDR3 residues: CASSQDYGGYGYGYTF. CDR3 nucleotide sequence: TGTGCCAGCAGCCAAGATTATGGCGGATACGGCTATGGCTACACCTTC.